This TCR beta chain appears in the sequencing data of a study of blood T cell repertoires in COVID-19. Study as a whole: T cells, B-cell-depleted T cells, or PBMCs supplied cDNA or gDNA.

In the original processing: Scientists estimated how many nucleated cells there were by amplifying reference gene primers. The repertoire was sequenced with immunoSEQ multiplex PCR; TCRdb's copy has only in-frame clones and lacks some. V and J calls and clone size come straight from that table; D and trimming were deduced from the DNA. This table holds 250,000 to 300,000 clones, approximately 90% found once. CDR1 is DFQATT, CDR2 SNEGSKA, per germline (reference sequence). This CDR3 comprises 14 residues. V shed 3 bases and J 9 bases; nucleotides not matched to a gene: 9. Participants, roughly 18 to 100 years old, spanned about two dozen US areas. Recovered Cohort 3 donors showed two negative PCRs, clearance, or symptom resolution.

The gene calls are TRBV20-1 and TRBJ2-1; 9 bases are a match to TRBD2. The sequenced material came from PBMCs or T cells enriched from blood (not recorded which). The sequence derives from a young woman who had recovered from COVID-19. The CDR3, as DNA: TGCAGTGCTAGTGCCCCTAGCGGGAACGGTGAGCAGTTCTTC. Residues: CSASAPSGNGEQFF.